This is a list of T cell receptor beta chains from one sample in a study of OX40 agonist ivuxolimab in advanced cancers. The repertoire was sequenced with immunoSEQ multiplex PCR; TCRdb's copy has only in-frame clones and lacks some. The repertoire holds about 64,000 clones, with around 93% as singletons. The sample here was CD4+ or CD8+ T cells sorted from blood, taken in a trial of the OX40 agonist ivuxolimab. These receptors all come from an adult with an advanced solid tumor such as melanoma, head and neck, liver or kidney cancer. Each CDR3 is given with its conserved first and last residue. Clone size, where shown, is once, few, many, or a class for clones that have expanded.

abundance: -; v_gene: TRBV6-5; j_gene: TRBJ1-2; CDR3aa: CASSTGQGATYGYTF
abundance: -; v_gene: TRBV19; j_gene: TRBJ1-5; CDR3aa: CASSNSGQGRVSAQHF
abundance: once; v_gene: TRBV5-1; j_gene: TRBJ2-4; CDR3aa: CASSLGAGVVNKNIQYF
abundance: -; v_gene: TRBV9; j_gene: TRBJ2-7; CDR3aa: CASSVEAGPYEQYF
abundance: -; v_gene: TRBV27; j_gene: TRBJ1-1; CDR3aa: CASSSGHLTTEAFF
abundance: -; v_gene: TRBV4-2; j_gene: TRBJ2-7; CDR3aa: CASSQDLTGRSYEQYF
abundance: -; v_gene: TRBV27; j_gene: TRBJ2-3; CDR3aa: CASWSVFLSTDTQYF
abundance: -; v_gene: TRBV5-4; j_gene: TRBJ2-1; CDR3aa: CASTKPGTSGTLSSYNEQFF
abundance: -; v_gene: TRBV11-3; j_gene: TRBJ2-1; CDR3aa: CASSPSPTYNEQFF
abundance: -; v_gene: TRBV2; j_gene: TRBJ2-7; CDR3aa: CASSEILVYEQYF
abundance: -; v_gene: TRBV30; j_gene: TRBJ1-5; CDR3aa: CAWSPTGFQPQHF
abundance: once; v_gene: TRBV5-1; j_gene: TRBJ2-7; CDR3aa: CASSLTGRAYEQYF
abundance: -; v_gene: TRBV28; j_gene: TRBJ2-7; CDR3aa: CASSSPDRFYEQYF
abundance: -; v_gene: TRBV7-6; j_gene: TRBJ1-1; CDR3aa: CASSLGTGNTEAFF
abundance: -; v_gene: TRBV6-5; j_gene: TRBJ1-2; CDR3aa: CASSISRASFYGYTF
abundance: once; v_gene: TRBV11-3; j_gene: TRBJ2-3; CDR3aa: CASSRLVLDTQYF
abundance: -; v_gene: TRBV19; j_gene: TRBJ1-2; CDR3aa: CASSNRGQAVYGYTF
abundance: -; v_gene: TRBV27; j_gene: TRBJ1-2; CDR3aa: CASSLSWTGGGYGYTF
abundance: -; v_gene: TRBV6-5; j_gene: TRBJ2-1; CDR3aa: CASSTSGLEQFF
abundance: -; v_gene: TRBV18; j_gene: TRBJ2-1; CDR3aa: CASSPPGQGDNEQFF
abundance: -; v_gene: TRBV5-1; j_gene: TRBJ2-1; CDR3aa: CASSSFSGGPDEQFF
abundance: -; v_gene: TRBV6-5; j_gene: TRBJ1-6; CDR3aa: CASKEGFSPLHF
abundance: once; v_gene: TRBV5-6; j_gene: TRBJ2-1; CDR3aa: CASSFRTSGRAFEQFF
abundance: -; v_gene: TRBV5-1; j_gene: TRBJ2-5; CDR3aa: CASSLEGKETQYF
abundance: -; v_gene: TRBV10-3; j_gene: TRBJ1-1; CDR3aa: CAISEQENTEAFF
abundance: -; v_gene: TRBV27; j_gene: TRBJ1-5; CDR3aa: CASSSGATVQPQHF
abundance: -; v_gene: TRBV7-9; j_gene: TRBJ1-6; CDR3aa: CASSPGQGDNSPLHF
abundance: -; v_gene: TRBV30; j_gene: TRBJ2-6; CDR3aa: CAWRYRQKYSGANVLTF
abundance: -; v_gene: TRBV7-2; j_gene: TRBJ2-1; CDR3aa: CASSGLARQQFF
abundance: -; v_gene: TRBV7-8; j_gene: TRBJ2-5; CDR3aa: CASSPRPGLAGIQETQYF
abundance: -; v_gene: TRBV2; j_gene: TRBJ2-5; CDR3aa: CASSEALFGQQETQYF